These T cell receptor beta chains were read from a single sample in a study of blood T cell repertoires in COVID-19. Measured with immunoSEQ multiplex PCR; TCRdb has only the in-frame clones, and not every one. The sample lists about 260,000 clones; around 82% were seen once. The specimen sequenced was peripheral blood. All receptors come from a human donor in a cohort sampled during active COVID-19. The CDR3 runs from the conserved cysteine through the conserved F or W. Each record gives: V gene, D gene, clone size, J gene, CDR3 protein, CDR3 DNA. The D gene is left open where the match is weak. Clone size is given for some rows only: seen once, a few or many times, or a class if the clone is expanded.

TRBV28,-,many,TRBJ1-5,CASSLTGFSNQPQHF,TGTGCCAGCAGTCTGACTGGATTTAGCAATCAGCCCCAGCATTTT
TRBV7-2,TRBD1,-,TRBJ2-3,CASSATILGQEYF,TGTGCCAGCAGCGCGACAATACTCGGACAGGAGTATTTT
TRBV5-1,TRBD1,-,TRBJ2-1,CASSVWAGGTDEQFF,TGCGCCAGCAGTGTTTGGGCAGGGGGCACGGATGAGCAGTTCTTC
TRBV19,-,-,TRBJ2-5,CASSTERPRGETQYF,TGTGCCAGTAGTACCGAAAGACCCCGAGGGGAGACCCAGTACTTC
TRBV18,-,few,TRBJ1-4,CASSPSIGGANEKLFF,TGTGCCAGCTCACCTTCCATCGGCGGAGCTAATGAAAAACTGTTTTTT
TRBV3-1/TRBV3-2,-,-,TRBJ2-7,CASSRTDYEQYF,TGTGCCAGCAGCCGGACAGACTACGAGCAGTACTTC
TRBV4-1,TRBD1,-,TRBJ2-7,CASSRGQGNGGYEQYF,TGCGCCAGCAGCCGGGGACAGGGGAATGGTGGGTACGAGCAGTACTTC
TRBV7-6,-,-,TRBJ2-6,CASSPAGANVLTF,TGTGCCAGCAGCCCCGCTGGGGCCAACGTCCTGACTTTC
TRBV4-2,TRBD2,-,TRBJ2-2,CASSLEALAGIRYTGELFF,TGTGCCAGCAGCCTCGAGGCACTAGCGGGAATAAGGTACACCGGGGAGCTGTTTTTT
TRBV19,TRBD1,-,TRBJ2-1,CASSKAGGFEFF,TGTGCCAGTAGCAAGGCAGGGGGATTCGAGTTCTTC
TRBV15,TRBD2,-,TRBJ2-1,CATSTRTSGAYNEQFF,TGTGCCACCAGCACCCGGACTAGCGGCGCCTACAATGAGCAGTTCTTC
TRBV18,TRBD1,-,TRBJ2-5,CASSPLEEGTGQTQYF,TGTGCCAGCTCACCATTAGAGGAAGGGACAGGTCAGACCCAGTACTTC
TRBV6-5,TRBD2,-,TRBJ2-1,CASSWTSGIIEQFF,TGTGCCAGCAGTTGGACTAGCGGGATCATTGAGCAGTTCTTC
TRBV3-1/TRBV3-2,-,-,TRBJ2-2,CASSQQANTGELFF,TGTGCCAGCAGCCAACAGGCGAACACCGGGGAGCTGTTTTTT
TRBV2,TRBD1,-,TRBJ1-1,CASSGGPTEAFF,TGTGCCAGCTCAGGGGGACCCACTGAAGCTTTCTTT
TRBV6-1,-,-,TRBJ2-3,CASSERERETDTQYF,TGTGCCAGCAGTGAACGGGAGAGGGAAACAGATACGCAGTATTTT
TRBV9,-,-,TRBJ1-4,CASSVAPGREEKLFF,TGTGCCAGCAGCGTAGCCCCAGGGAGGGAGGAAAAACTGTTTTTT
TRBV6-6,TRBD1,-,TRBJ2-7,CASRATGYEQYF,TGTGCCAGCAGAGCGACAGGGTACGAGCAGTACTTC
TRBV5-1,-,once,TRBJ2-1,CASSRVATISYNEQFF,TGCGCCAGCAGCCGTGTGGCAACAATCTCCTACAATGAGCAGTTCTTC
TRBV7-2,TRBD1,-,TRBJ1-5,CASSLVGTGDSQPQHF,TGTGCCAGCAGCTTAGTCGGGACAGGGGACAGTCAGCCCCAGCATTTT
TRBV6-6,TRBD1,-,TRBJ1-5,CASRPGTGDYQPQHF,TGTGCCAGCAGACCCGGGACAGGGGATTATCAGCCCCAGCATTTT
TRBV7-8,TRBD1,-,TRBJ1-1,CASSGQGITEAFF,TGTGCCAGCAGCGGACAGGGAATCACTGAAGCTTTCTTT
TRBV19,TRBD1,-,TRBJ1-1,CASSIRSGQGAEAFF,TGTGCCAGTAGTATAAGGAGCGGGCAGGGGGCTGAAGCTTTCTTT
TRBV19,TRBD2,-,TRBJ2-5,CASSQGLAGETQYF,TGTGCCAGTAGCCAAGGACTAGCCGGGGAGACCCAGTACTTC
TRBV7-2,-,-,TRBJ2-3,CASSLAAGANTQYF,TGTGCCAGCAGCTTAGCCGCGGGTGCTAATACGCAGTATTTT
TRBV25-1,-,-,TRBJ1-2,CASSELEGGHYGYTF,TGTGCCAGCAGTGAATTGGAGGGAGGCCACTATGGCTACACCTTC
TRBV5-1,TRBD2,-,TRBJ2-3,CASSFLAGVTDTQYF,TGCGCCAGCAGCTTTCTAGCGGGGGTAACAGATACGCAGTATTTT
TRBV5-4,TRBD1,-,TRBJ1-3,CASSSGQGDTIYF,TGTGCCAGCAGCTCAGGACAGGGTGACACCATATATTTT
TRBV7-2,TRBD2,-,TRBJ2-7,CASRERGGGYEQYF,TGTGCCAGCAGGGAAAGGGGCGGGGGTTACGAGCAGTACTTC
TRBV11-2,TRBD1,-,TRBJ2-3,CASSSRGGSTDTQYF,TGTGCCAGCAGCTCACGAGGGGGCAGCACAGATACGCAGTATTTT
TRBV14,TRBD1,-,TRBJ1-4,CASSQDYRGPGEKLFF,TGTGCCAGCAGCCAAGACTACAGGGGGCCTGGTGAAAAACTGTTTTTT
TRBV5-5,TRBD1,-,TRBJ1-5,CASSKTGTGGQPQHF,TGTGCCAGCAGCAAGACCGGGACAGGGGGCCAGCCCCAGCATTTT
TRBV7-9,-,-,TRBJ1-5,CASSLASSPRNQPQHF,TGTGCCAGCAGCTTAGCATCTAGTCCTCGCAATCAGCCCCAGCATTTT
TRBV6-6,TRBD1,few,TRBJ2-7,CASSSPGQGYEQYF,TGTGCCAGCAGTTCCCCGGGACAGGGGTACGAGCAGTACTTC
TRBV4-2,-,few,TRBJ2-1,CASSQERGGLLEQFF,TGTGCCAGCAGCCAAGAAAGGGGGGGCCTTCTTGAGCAGTTCTTC
TRBV2,TRBD1,once,TRBJ2-3,CASMTDRPGRGDTQYF,TGTGCCAGCATGACGGACAGGCCGGGTAGGGGGGATACGCAGTATTTT
TRBV19,-,-,TRBJ1-1,CASSKLGGPGTEAFF,TGTGCCAGTAGTAAACTGGGAGGCCCAGGCACTGAAGCTTTCTTT
TRBV6-5,TRBD1,-,TRBJ1-2,CASSLGTGSYGYTF,TGTGCCAGCAGTCTAGGGACAGGGTCCTATGGCTACACCTTC
TRBV16,-,-,TRBJ2-7,CASSQTLTTSEYF,TGTGCCAGCAGCCAAACGTTAACTACGAGTGAGTACTTC
TRBV3-1/TRBV3-2,TRBD2,-,TRBJ2-5,CASSTMRGGSKETQYF,TGTGCCAGCAGCACTATGCGCGGGGGGTCCAAAGAGACCCAGTACTTC
TRBV7-8,TRBD2,-,TRBJ2-1,CASSSRGTSGKWAEQFF,TGTGCCAGCAGCTCGCGGGGAACTAGCGGCAAATGGGCTGAGCAGTTCTTC
TRBV6-5,TRBD1,-,TRBJ1-1,CASRNDRGGTEAFF,TGTGCCAGCAGAAACGACAGGGGAGGCACTGAAGCTTTCTTT
TRBV19,-,-,TRBJ1-4,CATQAPVNEKLFF,TGTGCCACCCAAGCCCCGGTTAATGAAAAACTGTTTTTT
TRBV27,TRBD1,-,TRBJ2-5,CASSFGTGYPQETQYF,TGTGCCAGCAGTTTTGGGACAGGGTATCCCCAAGAGACCCAGTACTTC
TRBV2,TRBD2,once,TRBJ2-7,CASSITSGRAGEQYF,TGTGCCAGCAGCATTACTAGCGGGAGGGCTGGCGAGCAGTACTTC
TRBV10-3,-,-,TRBJ2-3,CAIKQAVSHTDTQYF,TGTGCCATCAAGCAAGCGGTTTCCCACACAGATACGCAGTATTTT
TRBV5-1,TRBD2,few,TRBJ2-1,CASSMGGGAHFRDEQFF,TGCGCCAGCAGCATGGGCGGGGGGGCGCATTTTCGGGATGAGCAGTTCTTC
TRBV2,TRBD1,once,TRBJ1-4,CAIGTGDSYEKLFF,TGTGCCATCGGGACAGGGGATAGTTATGAAAAACTGTTTTTT
TRBV19,-,-,TRBJ2-7,CASSAVLATTYEQYF,TGTGCCAGTAGTGCTGTTTTAGCGACAACCTACGAGCAGTACTTC
TRBV27,TRBD2,-,TRBJ2-3,CASSTLAGPDTQYF,TGTGCCAGCAGTACTCTAGCGGGGCCGGATACGCAGTATTTT
TRBV10-2,-,-,TRBJ1-1,CASSEPLTEAFF,TGCGCCAGCAGTGAGCCCCTGACTGAAGCTTTCTTT